Below, 23 T cell receptor beta chains from the same sample are listed, as sequenced in a study of T-cell reconstitution after alpha-beta-depleted transplantation in children. Unique molecular identifiers were used in preparing the TCRbeta library. MiXCR, applied by TCRdb to the PCR reads, yields one record per CDR3 protein. There are about 640,000 distinct CDR3 sequences in the sample; approximately 16% occur only once, and 0.85% to 1.3% lies in the top ten. The specimen was PBMCs from the stem cell graft donor, collected from the stem cell graft. These receptors all come from a human donor who donated a stem cell graft to a child with acute myeloid leukemia.

This clonotype was detected ten times or more. This chain joins TRBV6-5 and TRBJ2-7, with 10 bases aligning to TRBD1. Trimming at V came to 2 bases and at J to 4 bases, leaving 5 bases not matched to a gene. CDR3 length: 15 residues. CDR1 is MNHEY, CDR2 SVGAGI, per germline. Written as DNA, the CDR3 is TGTGCCAGCAGTTACCTCCGGGACAGGGGATACGAGCAGTACTTC. It translates to CASSYLRDRGYEQYF.

This clonotype was found many times. The chain employs TRBV12-3 or TRBV12-4 and TRBJ1-3; possible D gene TRBD1, 5 bases. V lost 6 bases, J lost 2 bases, and 8 bases lay in between. This CDR3 contains 13 residues. The CDR3 coding sequence is TGTGCCAGCAGGCGGGACCCTGGAAACACCATATATTTT. This encodes CASRRDPGNTIYF.

This clonotype has a handful of counts. This chain links TRBV30 with TRBJ2-7; TRBD2 aligns across 11 bases. CDR1 is GTSNPN and CDR2 is SVGIG in the germline V gene (reference sequence). CDR3 length equals 14 residues. V shed 2 bases, J shed 3 bases, and the junction held 3 bases outside the gene matches. The CDR3 loop reads CAWSSSGGDYEQYF. The CDR3 DNA reads as TGTGCCTGGAGTAGTAGCGGGGGGGACTACGAGCAGTACTTC.

This chain connects TRBV4-3 to TRBJ2-1, with 11 bases matching TRBD2. V was clipped by 4 bases and J by 4 bases; unmatched bases: 6. The V gene's germline CDR1 is LGHNA and CDR2 YSLEER. This CDR3 contains 16 residues. Here the CDR3 DNA reads TGCGCCAGCAGCCCGCGACTAGCGGGGAGATACAATGAGCAGTTCTTC. Protein: CASSPRLAGRYNEQFF.

The V call is TRBV29-1, the J call TRBJ2-3; TRBD2 agrees at 10 bases. The germline gives CDR1 SQVTM, CDR2 ANQGSEA. Trimming took 0 bases from V and 2 from J; bases not matched to a gene: 14. The CDR3 runs to 19 residues. The chain's CDR3 is CSVEDPLAGARQITDTQYF. Written as DNA, the CDR3 is TGCAGCGTTGAAGATCCCCTAGCGGGGGCTCGCCAAATCACAGATACGCAGTATTTT.

The sample holds many counts of this clonotype. The V call is TRBV29-1, the J call TRBJ2-1; TRBD2 agrees at 9 bases. After removal of 6 bases from V and 8 bases from J, the junction contained 8 bases not matched to a gene. This CDR3 has 13 residues. Germline V lookup: CDR1 SQVTM, CDR2 ANQGSEA. In DNA form, the CDR3 reads TGCAGCGTCTGGCGGGGGGGCCCGGATGAGCAGTTCTTC. This sequence encodes CSVWRGGPDEQFF.

Concerning this clonotype: A much more abundant neighbour one base away suggests this may be a read error. This chain links TRBV29-1 with TRBJ2-7, with D hard to call. This CDR3 contains 11 residues. The germline V gene has CDR1 SQVTM and CDR2 ANQGSEA. Trimming pared 1 base from V and 2 bases from J, leaving 3 bases between. The CDR3, as DNA: TGCAGCGTTGAAGCGGCCTACGAGCAGTACTTC. Translating it yields CSVEAAYEQYF.

This clonotype was detected ten times or more. The genes are TRBV12-3 or TRBV12-4 and TRBJ2-7; possibly TRBD1 for D (5 bases). This CDR3 region has 15 residues. Trimming removed 6 bases at V and 2 bases at J, with 17 bases between. CDR3 sequence reads: CASSLGAGPTYEQYF. The CDR3 region has the DNA TGTGCCAGCAGCCTAGGGGCAGGACCGACCTACGAGCAGTACTTC.

This clonotype was seen ten or more times. CDR3 in amino acids: CASSPGGPYNEQFF. CDR3 DNA sequence: TGTGCCAGCAGCCCGGGGGGGCCCTACAATGAGCAGTTCTTC. The chain links TRBV7-6 to TRBJ2-1, with 8 bases matching TRBD2. Trimming cost V 5 bases and J 2 bases; bases outside gene matches: 2. Germline CDR1 SGHVS, CDR2 FNYEAQ. The CDR3 covers 14 residues.

On this clonotype: A clone one base away is much larger, so this may be a read error. The chain uses TRBV9 and TRBJ2-7; 9 bases are shared with TRBD1. The CDR3 has 15 residues. The V gene's germline CDR1 is SGDLS and CDR2 YYNGEE. The CDR3 DNA is TGTGCCAGCAGCAATCGACAGGGGGGAGCTTACGAGCATTACTTC. It is translated as CASSNRQGGAYEHYF.

This sequence joins TRBV5-1 and TRBJ1-5; perhaps TRBD1 as D (6 bases). CDR3 length: 14 residues. Germline CDR1 SGHRS, CDR2 YFSETQ. V was shortened by 0 bases and J by 8 bases, with 12 bases between the two germline ends. CDR3 coding DNA: TGCGCCAGCAGCTTGGTGGCAGGGGCGAAGCCCCAGCATTTT. Its protein is CASSLVAGAKPQHF.

The CDR3 nucleotides read TGCGCCAGCAGCGGACCCACTAATGAAAAACTGTTTTTT. Translated, it gives CASSGPTNEKLFF. V is TRBV5-1 and J is TRBJ1-4; D not resolved. Trimming left V 4 bases short and J 2 bases short, with 6 bases between. The CDR3 has 13 residues. Germline-derived CDR1 and CDR2 are SGHRS and YFSETQ.

The J gene is TRBJ1-2, the V gene TRBV10-3; 9 nucleotides align to TRBD1. CDR3 size: 15 residues. Germline CDR1 is ENHRY and CDR2 is SYGVKD. V lost 7 bases and J lost 6; bases outside the gene matches: 12. The CDR3 loop is CAIKPDQQGADGYTF. In DNA form, the CDR3 reads TGTGCCATCAAGCCTGATCAACAGGGGGCGGATGGCTACACCTTC.

This clonotype was observed a few times. This sequence joins TRBV5-1 and TRBJ2-7, with TRBD1 matching over 7 bases. V was pared by 1 base and J by 3 bases, with 4 bases of the junction left unmatched. Per germline, CDR1 SGHRS and CDR2 YFSETQ. The CDR3 has 14 amino acids. This chain's CDR3 is CASSLQDRYYEQYF. Here the CDR3 DNA reads TGCGCCAGCAGCTTGCAGGACAGGTACTACGAGCAGTACTTC.

This clonotype has only a few counts. This chain links TRBV5-1 with TRBJ2-3; 8 bases map to TRBD2. Trimming took 0 bases from V and 2 from J; bases not matched to a gene: 2. The CDR3 length is 15 residues. Germline V CDR1 and CDR2: SGHRS, YFSETQ. The CDR3: CASSLVAGLTDTQYF. As DNA, the CDR3 is TGCGCCAGCAGCTTGGTAGCGGGGCTCACAGATACGCAGTATTTT.

This clonotype was seen a few times. The V gene is TRBV7-9, the J gene TRBJ2-7, with a weak D call TRBD1 (8 bases). V gave up 4 bases and J gave up 4 bases, with 14 bases separating them. Germline V gives CDR1 SEHNR, CDR2 FQNEAQ (reference sequence). This CDR3 is built from 14 residues. The CDR3 loop reads CASSSDREGYEQYV. The CDR3 DNA sequence: TGTGCCAGCAGCTCGGACAGGGAGGGATACGAGCAGTACGTC.

The chain uses TRBV5-6 and TRBJ2-2; 7 positions agree with TRBD1. The CDR3 length is 15 residues. The germline V gene has CDR1 SGHDT and CDR2 YYEEEE. V dropped 2 bases and J dropped 0; count of bases not matched to a gene: 1. The CDR3 DNA reads TGTGCCAGCAGCTTTGGACAGGCGAACACCGGGGAGCTGTTTTTT. Its translation: CASSFGQANTGELFF.

This clonotype was detected ten times or more. The chain is built from TRBV29-1 and TRBJ2-1; D possibly corresponds to TRBD1 (6 bases). Germline V gene data show CDR1 as SQVTM and CDR2 as ANQGSEA. The V end was cut by 7 bases, the J end by 14 bases, with 15 bases between. The CDR3 totals 10 residues. CDR3 residues: CSALGAAEFF. CDR3 nucleotide sequence: TGCAGCGCCTTGGGGGCTGCTGAGTTCTTC.

This clonotype was observed many times. V is TRBV20-1 and J is TRBJ2-5; TRBD1 might be the D (6 bases). Germline assignment: CDR1 DFQATT and CDR2 SNEGSKA (reference sequence). The ends were cut back, 0 bases at V and 7 bases at J, with 12 bases in the middle. The CDR3 sequence is 13 residues long. CDR3 sequence (DNA): TGCAGTGCTAGAGATCAGGGGACGGGGACCCAGTACTTC. It translates to CSARDQGTGTQYF.

The chain joins TRBV5-5 to TRBJ1-4; no firm D call. V lost 3 bases and J lost 4, with 13 bases in between. From germline, CDR1 is SGHKS and CDR2 YYEKEE (reference sequence). This CDR3 contains 15 residues. This CDR3 reads CASSSGPSINEKLFF. The DNA for the CDR3 is TGTGCCAGCAGCTCTGGCCCCTCAATTAATGAAAAACTGTTTTTT.

This clonotype was counted ten times or more. This sequence joins TRBV20-1 and TRBJ1-3; no clear D. Germline CDR1 and CDR2: DFQATT and SNEGSKA (reference sequence). CDR3 length: 14 residues. V was trimmed by 0 bases and J by 0 bases, leaving 6 bases between them. This CDR3 is CSARDVSSGNTIYF. CDR3 nucleotide sequence: TGCAGTGCTAGAGACGTTAGCTCTGGAAACACCATATATTTT.

Comments on this clonotype: This sequence may be a read error, since a much larger clone differs from it by one base. V gene TRBV20-1 combines with J gene TRBJ1-6, with a tentative D call TRBD1 (6 bases). This CDR3 is 13 amino acids long. V gave up 4 bases and J gave up 12 bases, with 16 bases separating them. Germline CDR1 and CDR2: DFQATT and SNEGSKA (reference sequence). The CDR3 here is CSATRDTGLPLHF. Here the CDR3 DNA reads TGCAGTGCTACCCGGGACACGGGGTTACCCCTCCACTTT.

The chain combines TRBV10-1 with TRBJ1-3; possibly TRBD1 for D (6 bases). The V end was cut by 6 bases, the J end by 2 bases, with 11 bases between. Per germline, CDR1 WNHNN and CDR2 SYGVQD (reference sequence). This CDR3 contains 14 residues. In DNA form, the CDR3 reads TGCGCCAGCAGCCCGGGACACACTGGAAACACCATATATTTT. As protein: CASSPGHTGNTIYF.